This entry concerns a single T cell receptor (beta chain). Its antigen specificity is not known. The sample holds no much larger clone one base away, and base qualities are not on file. These data belong to a study of T cell responses to AZD1222 COVID-19 vaccine (dated by TCRdb to the early 2020s). Concerning the study at large: AZD1222 recipients with second doses at about 4 weeks or about 12 weeks were pooled, because spike-specific TCR depth and breadth did not differ between schedules. A total of 233 trial participants underwent TCR sequencing, of whom nearly 210 received two doses of AZD1222 and about 25 received two doses of the MenACWY control vaccine. Trial participants were enrolled into age subgroups of 18-55, 56-69 and 70-plus years, which contained 148, 28 and 57 TCR-sequenced participants, respectively. Broader findings and caveats from the paper: Reportedly, close to half of the unique spike-specific TCRs recognized epitopes lying outside the regions that are mutated in the B.1.351 and B.1.1.7 variants. After two AZD1222 doses, spike-specific TCR breadth and depth were significantly higher than at day 0 and than in MenACWY recipients. Conclusions about previously exposed vaccinees are limited because only six or seven AZD1222 recipients were SARS-CoV-2 seropositive at baseline. The 56-69-year group was small, and its depth increase did not reach significance, likely because of low power. Because no samples from the day 14 peak response were available, repertoires could be characterized only after the peak T cell response. The vaccine-associated CD4 TCRs covered the entire spike protein, and the dominant responses fell in regions 160-218 and 743-854. Participants were mostly white British and included more females than males, and it was suggested by the authors that clonal diversity may have been underestimated.

Reading the label with the study, this specimen's time point is: baseline before first vaccination. The vaccinee samples were drawn from two UK trials, COV001 and COV002, one of which was a single-blind randomized controlled phase 2/3 trial testing AZD1222 (ChAdOx1 nCoV-19) in healthy adults. For TCRbeta chain sequencing, PBMC samples were collected from trial participants at day 0 and at day 28 after the second dose. The CDR3 regions of human TCRbeta chains were analyzed by immunosequencing. In the authors' own workflow: Repertoire TCRs were checked for matches against a reference library of SARS-CoV-2-specific TCRs that had been generated using the MIRA antigen-specificity platform. Breadth was defined as the fraction of unique TCRs that were SARS-CoV-2-associated, and depth was defined as the fraction of total T cells that were SARS-CoV-2-associated. Each spike-specific TCR was assigned to its reactive spike region and to a CD4 or CD8 class using the MIRA data. Log10-transformed breadth and depth values were compared by one-way ANOVA with Sidak's multiple comparisons tests. TCRdb stores this immuneACCESS table with in-frame sequences only. Part of the clones is absent; in the studies checked, under half of the shortfall reflects unresolved V genes, and no reason is known for the rest. The V and J calls and the clone size are those of that table, but D and trimming were determined from the DNA. The sample has 80,000 or so clones on record, 87% of them singletons. Approximately 1.5% of the sample belongs to the ten largest clones.

Sequenced here: peripheral blood, sampled on day 0 of AZD1222 vaccination. This TCR came from an adult in good health.

The bases are TGTGCCAGCAGCTTGGTTATCTCCGGGACTAGCGGCACCGGGGAGCTGTTTTTT. This sequence encodes CASSLVISGTSGTGELFF. The sequence is built from TRBV5-6 and TRBJ2-2; TRBD2 aligns with 11 central bases. The CDR1 and CDR2 encoded by the germline V gene are SGHDT and YYEEEE. The CDR3 holds 18 amino acids from the cysteine to the phenylalanine. CDR3 DNA only is kept here, 54 bases in frame from base 1. V loses 0 bases at its end and J loses 4 bases; junction bases beyond the gene matches: 8.